The rows below give T cell receptor beta chains drawn from one sample of a study of cytomegalovirus exposure and HLA in healthy donors. TCRdb's table, derived via immunoSEQ multiplex PCR, lists solely in-frame clones and lacks some. The sample lists roughly 80,000 clones, more than 50% occurring once. The specimen was PBMCs. The origin of the receptors is a male donor in good health and CMV-seropositive. The CDR3 runs from the conserved cysteine through the conserved F or W. The D gene is left open where the match is weak. Clone size is stated in some rows and not others, as once, few, many or a class when expanded.

CDR3aa: CAIQERSGANVLTF; CDR3nt: TGTGCCATACAGGAACGCTCTGGGGCCAACGTCCTGACTTTC; d_gene: NA; abundance: NA; j_gene: TRBJ2-6; v_gene: TRBV10-3
CDR3aa: CASSQVIGATANTEAFF; CDR3nt: TGCGCCAGCAGCCAAGTGATCGGAGCGACAGCGAACACTGAAGCTTTCTTT; d_gene: NA; abundance: NA; j_gene: TRBJ1-1; v_gene: TRBV4-3
CDR3aa: CAWSKLRISQETQYF; CDR3nt: TGTGCCTGGAGTAAGCTCAGGATCTCCCAAGAGACCCAGTACTTC; d_gene: NA; abundance: NA; j_gene: TRBJ2-5; v_gene: TRBV30
CDR3aa: CATSSERGGTYEQYF; CDR3nt: TGTGCCACCAGCAGCGAAAGGGGGGGGACCTACGAGCAGTACTTC; d_gene: NA; abundance: few; j_gene: TRBJ2-7; v_gene: TRBV15
CDR3aa: CAWVLGQYNEQFF; CDR3nt: TGTGCCTGGGTCCTGGGGCAGTACAATGAGCAGTTCTTC; d_gene: NA; abundance: NA; j_gene: TRBJ2-1; v_gene: TRBV30
CDR3aa: CATHRGSNQPQHF; CDR3nt: TGTGCCACTCACAGGGGAAGCAATCAGCCCCAGCATTTT; d_gene: TRBD1; abundance: NA; j_gene: TRBJ1-5; v_gene: TRBV2
CDR3aa: CASSVDLSGQGSGGYTF; CDR3nt: TGTGCCAGCAGCGTGGATCTTTCGGGACAGGGTTCAGGTGGCTACACCTTC; d_gene: TRBD1; abundance: few; j_gene: TRBJ1-2; v_gene: TRBV9
CDR3aa: CASAASGSTYNEQFF; CDR3nt: TGTGCCAGCGCGGCTAGCGGGAGTACGTACAATGAGCAGTTCTTC; d_gene: TRBD2; abundance: NA; j_gene: TRBJ2-1; v_gene: TRBV6-6
CDR3aa: CASSYLSGGTYGYPF; CDR3nt: TGTGCCAGCAGTTACCTCTCAGGGGGGACCTATGGCTACCCCTTC; d_gene: TRBD1; abundance: NA; j_gene: TRBJ1-2; v_gene: TRBV6-5
CDR3aa: CASSAETGTSGNTIYF; CDR3nt: TGTGCCAGCAGCGCCGAGACAGGAACCTCTGGAAACACCATATATTTT; d_gene: NA; abundance: NA; j_gene: TRBJ1-3; v_gene: TRBV7-2
CDR3aa: CASSVGQGSATQYF; CDR3nt: TGTGCCAGCAGTGTTGGACAGGGCTCAGCGACCCAGTACTTC; d_gene: TRBD1; abundance: NA; j_gene: TRBJ2-5; v_gene: TRBV28
CDR3aa: CASSGTGLSGGYTF; CDR3nt: TGTGCCAGCAGCGGAACGGGCTTATCGGGAGGCTACACCTTC; d_gene: NA; abundance: once; j_gene: TRBJ1-2; v_gene: TRBV2
CDR3aa: CASSPTGLDTQYF; CDR3nt: TGTGCCAGCAGCCCTACAGGGTTGGATACGCAGTATTTT; d_gene: NA; abundance: once; j_gene: TRBJ2-3; v_gene: TRBV5-4
CDR3aa: CASSVGMNTGELFF; CDR3nt: TGTGCCAGCAGCGTAGGTATGAACACCGGGGAGCTGTTTTTT; d_gene: NA; abundance: NA; j_gene: TRBJ2-2; v_gene: TRBV9
CDR3aa: CASSPVPGETQYF; CDR3nt: TGTGCCAGTAGTCCCGTCCCCGGGGAGACCCAGTACTTC; d_gene: NA; abundance: once; j_gene: TRBJ2-5; v_gene: TRBV19
CDR3aa: CAWSLSGGAGETQYF; CDR3nt: TGTGCCTGGAGTCTTAGCGGGGGGGCGGGGGAGACCCAGTACTTC; d_gene: TRBD2; abundance: NA; j_gene: TRBJ2-5; v_gene: TRBV30
CDR3aa: CASRATGGAGGYTF; CDR3nt: TGTGCCAGCAGAGCGACAGGGGGCGCCGGTGGCTACACCTTC; d_gene: TRBD1; abundance: once; j_gene: TRBJ1-2; v_gene: TRBV6-1
CDR3aa: CASTSSYYGYTF; CDR3nt: TGTGCCAGCACCTCGTCCTACTATGGCTACACCTTC; d_gene: NA; abundance: NA; j_gene: TRBJ1-2; v_gene: TRBV28
CDR3aa: CAWSLRQGVAEILFF; CDR3nt: TGTGCCTGGAGTTTAAGACAGGGGGTCGCTGAAATACTGTTTTTT; d_gene: TRBD1; abundance: NA; j_gene: TRBJ1-4; v_gene: TRBV30
CDR3aa: CATRPGFSGNTIYF; CDR3nt: TGTGCCACCAGGCCCGGGTTCTCTGGAAACACCATATATTTT; d_gene: NA; abundance: few; j_gene: TRBJ1-3; v_gene: TRBV15
CDR3aa: CASRLGQVVLGNTIYF; CDR3nt: TGTGCCAGCAGACTCGGACAGGTGGTTCTTGGAAACACCATATATTTT; d_gene: TRBD1; abundance: NA; j_gene: TRBJ1-3; v_gene: TRBV28
CDR3aa: CASSPDRGMLVEQYF; CDR3nt: TGTGCCAGCAGCCCAGACAGGGGCATGCTGGTGGAGCAGTACTTC; d_gene: TRBD1; abundance: few; j_gene: TRBJ2-7; v_gene: TRBV28
CDR3aa: CASSLNRGGWEQYF; CDR3nt: TGTGCCAGCAGCTTAAACAGGGGGGGCTGGGAGCAGTACTTC; d_gene: NA; abundance: NA; j_gene: TRBJ2-7; v_gene: TRBV7-3
CDR3aa: CARSGGKLGQGLKLFF; CDR3nt: TGTGCCCGCAGCGGCGGGAAATTGGGACAGGGGTTGAAGCTGTTTTTT; d_gene: TRBD1; abundance: few; j_gene: TRBJ2-2; v_gene: TRBV9
CDR3aa: CASSLVGGLSTEAFF; CDR3nt: TGTGCCAGCAGCTTAGTGGGGGGACTGAGCACTGAAGCTTTCTTT; d_gene: NA; abundance: once; j_gene: TRBJ1-1; v_gene: TRBV7-9
CDR3aa: CASSLWSAGANVLTF; CDR3nt: TGTGCCAGCAGCTTATGGAGTGCTGGGGCCAACGTCCTGACTTTC; d_gene: NA; abundance: NA; j_gene: TRBJ2-6; v_gene: TRBV7-2
CDR3aa: CATRSTALQANTGELFF; CDR3nt: TGTGCCACCCGCAGTACAGCTCTCCAAGCGAACACCGGGGAGCTGTTTTTT; d_gene: NA; abundance: few; j_gene: TRBJ2-2; v_gene: TRBV15
CDR3aa: CASSLLGQGTRAETQYF; CDR3nt: TGTGCCAGCAGCTTACTAGGGCAGGGTACGAGAGCAGAGACCCAGTACTTC; d_gene: NA; abundance: few; j_gene: TRBJ2-5; v_gene: TRBV7-9
CDR3aa: CASSYSFSGSSYEQYF; CDR3nt: TGTGCCAGCAGTTACAGCTTTAGCGGGAGCTCCTACGAGCAGTACTTC; d_gene: TRBD2; abundance: NA; j_gene: TRBJ2-7; v_gene: TRBV6-5
CDR3aa: CASKRAGGMNEQYF; CDR3nt: TGTGCCAGCAAGCGTGCAGGGGGCATGAACGAGCAGTACTTC; d_gene: TRBD1; abundance: NA; j_gene: TRBJ2-7; v_gene: TRBV27
CDR3aa: CASSPVLGAETQYF; CDR3nt: TGTGCCAGCAGTCCGGTCCTGGGGGCAGAGACCCAGTACTTC; d_gene: NA; abundance: NA; j_gene: TRBJ2-5; v_gene: TRBV28
CDR3aa: CATSRPGTGEFF; CDR3nt: TGTGCCACCAGCCGACCCGGGACAGGGGAGTTCTTC; d_gene: TRBD1; abundance: NA; j_gene: TRBJ2-1; v_gene: TRBV15
CDR3aa: CASSDLVLNTQYF; CDR3nt: TGTGCCAGCAGTGATTTAGTCCTCAATACGCAGTATTTT; d_gene: NA; abundance: few; j_gene: TRBJ2-3; v_gene: TRBV6-1
CDR3aa: CAWTDDPGMGEQYF; CDR3nt: TGTGCCTGGACTGATGATCCAGGTATGGGCGAGCAGTACTTC; d_gene: NA; abundance: NA; j_gene: TRBJ2-7; v_gene: TRBV30
CDR3aa: CASRRAGVNGELFF; CDR3nt: TGTGCCAGCCGGAGAGCGGGAGTGAACGGGGAGCTGTTTTTT; d_gene: TRBD2; abundance: NA; j_gene: TRBJ2-2; v_gene: TRBV7-3
CDR3aa: CSVTLDSGAFF; CDR3nt: TGCAGCGTAACCCTAGACAGTGGGGCTTTCTTT; d_gene: NA; abundance: NA; j_gene: TRBJ1-1; v_gene: TRBV29-1
CDR3aa: CSAGQAFF; CDR3nt: TGCAGTGCTGGCCAAGCTTTCTTT; d_gene: NA; abundance: NA; j_gene: TRBJ1-1; v_gene: TRBV20-1